This is a list of T cell receptor beta chains from one sample in a study of T cells after yellow fever vaccination. Each CDR3 protein gets one entry after TCRdb re-called the 5' RACE reads with MiXCR. This sample has around 310,000 distinct CDR3 sequences, with about 3.5% found just once. The sequencing here drew on PBMCs, taken on the day of the yellow fever booster vaccination. Every receptor here comes from a man younger than 35 who received the YFV17D yellow fever vaccine. Both conserved end residues are part of each CDR3. D genes are given only for firm matches. Clone size is given for some rows only: seen once, a few or many times, or a class if the clone is expanded.

CDR3 protein	CDR3 DNA	D gene	clone size	V gene	J gene
CSARATSGGADTQYF	TGCAGTGCTAGAGCGACTAGCGGGGGAGCAGATACGCAGTATTTT	TRBD2	many	TRBV20-1	TRBJ2-3
CASSLGTPRPQHF	TGTGCCAGCAGTTTAGGGACCCCTAGGCCCCAGCATTTT	NA	many	TRBV12-3/TRBV12-4	TRBJ1-5
CASSQVIEAEQTGYGYTF	TGTGCCAGCAGCCAAGTTATCGAGGCGGAACAGACGGGCTATGGCTACACCTTC	NA	many	TRBV4-2	TRBJ1-2
CASSVDSLNTEAFF	TGTGCCAGCAGTGTCGACTCCTTGAACACTGAAGCTTTCTTT	NA	NA	TRBV25-1	TRBJ1-1
CASSSGQTNTEAFF	TGTGCCAGCAGCTCCGGACAGACGAACACTGAAGCTTTCTTT	NA	many	TRBV7-2	TRBJ1-1
CASSSPGANEAFF	TGTGCCAGCAGCTCGCCGGGAGCCAATGAAGCTTTCTTT	NA	NA	TRBV5-4	TRBJ1-1
CASSLSGGRAFF	TGTGCCAGCAGCTTATCGGGCGGTCGGGCTTTCTTT	NA	NA	TRBV7-2	TRBJ1-1
CASSLPRGGGLNEQFF	TGCGCCAGCAGCCTACCACGCGGGGGAGGCCTTAATGAGCAGTTCTTC	TRBD2	many	TRBV5-1	TRBJ2-1
CSARDTAHEQYF	TGCAGTGCTAGAGATACGGCCCACGAGCAGTACTTC	NA	few	TRBV20-1	TRBJ2-7
CASSSTTGDTEAFF	TGCGCCAGCAGCTCAACAACAGGGGACACTGAAGCTTTCTTT	TRBD1	NA	TRBV5-1	TRBJ1-1
CASRGADTGELFF	TGCGCCAGCAGGGGCGCGGACACCGGGGAGCTGTTTTTT	NA	many	TRBV5-1	TRBJ2-2
CASSSGSGGTNTGELFF	TGCGCCAGCAGCTCCGGTAGCGGGGGCACAAACACCGGGGAGCTGTTTTTT	TRBD2	many	TRBV5-1	TRBJ2-2
CASRRNRVGTDTQYF	TGTGCCAGCAGACGCAATAGAGTTGGCACAGATACGCAGTATTTT	NA	few	TRBV6-5	TRBJ2-3
CASGPSGSSTDTQYF	TGCGCCAGCGGCCCATCGGGGTCAAGCACAGATACGCAGTATTTT	NA	NA	TRBV5-1	TRBJ2-3
CASSQEFPGGGAFF	TGCGCCAGCAGCCAAGAGTTCCCGGGGGGCGGGGCTTTCTTT	NA	many	TRBV4-3	TRBJ1-1
CASSLRVSASGVNEQFF	TGTGCCAGCAGCCTAAGGGTATCGGCTAGCGGGGTGAATGAGCAGTTCTTC	TRBD2	few	TRBV27	TRBJ2-1
CASSPEGQYGYTF	TGTGCCAGCTCACCAGAAGGCCAATATGGCTACACCTTC	NA	many	TRBV18	TRBJ1-2
CAISESSQPQHF	TGTGCCATCAGTGAGTCGAGTCAGCCCCAGCATTTT	NA	many	TRBV10-3	TRBJ1-5
CASSFGLAGGLSQETQYF	TGCGCCAGCAGCTTTGGACTAGCGGGGGGCCTTTCCCAAGAGACCCAGTACTTC	TRBD2	many	TRBV5-1	TRBJ2-5
CASPDRRCSPLHF	TGTGCCAGCCCCGACAGGAGATGTTCACCCCTCCACTTT	NA	many	TRBV7-3	TRBJ1-6
CASSLAGGGVGTEAFF	TGTGCCAGCAGCTTGGCCGGGGGGGGCGTCGGGACTGAAGCTTTCTTT	NA	few	TRBV5-5	TRBJ1-1
CASSQRTSGEGDTQYF	TGCGCCAGCAGCCAAAGGACTAGCGGGGAGGGAGATACGCAGTATTTT	TRBD2	NA	TRBV4-1	TRBJ2-3
CASSFRHGYTF	TGTGCCAGCAGTTTCCGTCATGGCTACACCTTC	NA	many	TRBV28	TRBJ1-2
CASSPQLGTNYGYTF	TGTGCCAGCTCACCACAGTTGGGGACTAACTATGGCTACACCTTC	NA	NA	TRBV18	TRBJ1-2
CASSQGGATATQCF	TGTGCCAGCAGCCAAGGTGGGGCGACTGCCACCCAGTGCTTC	NA	NA	TRBV3-1	TRBJ2-5
CASSLTGSSNQPQHF	TGTGCCAGCAGCTTGACAGGGAGTAGCAATCAGCCCCAGCATTTT	TRBD1	many	TRBV7-2	TRBJ1-5
CASSAESGGYQPQHF	TGTGCCAGCAGTGCCGAATCTGGAGGGTACCAGCCCCAGCATTTT	NA	few	TRBV2	TRBJ1-5
CSEAAGGTDTQYF	TGCAGCGAGGCTGCGGGGGGCACAGATACGCAGTATTTT	TRBD2	few	TRBV20-1	TRBJ2-3
CASSLVGRVNTEAFF	TGCGCCAGCAGCTTGGTAGGCAGGGTGAACACTGAAGCTTTCTTT	NA	NA	TRBV5-1	TRBJ1-1
CASSLGRVYGYTF	TGTGCCAGCAGCTTAGGAAGAGTCTATGGCTACACCTTC	NA	many	TRBV7-2	TRBJ1-2